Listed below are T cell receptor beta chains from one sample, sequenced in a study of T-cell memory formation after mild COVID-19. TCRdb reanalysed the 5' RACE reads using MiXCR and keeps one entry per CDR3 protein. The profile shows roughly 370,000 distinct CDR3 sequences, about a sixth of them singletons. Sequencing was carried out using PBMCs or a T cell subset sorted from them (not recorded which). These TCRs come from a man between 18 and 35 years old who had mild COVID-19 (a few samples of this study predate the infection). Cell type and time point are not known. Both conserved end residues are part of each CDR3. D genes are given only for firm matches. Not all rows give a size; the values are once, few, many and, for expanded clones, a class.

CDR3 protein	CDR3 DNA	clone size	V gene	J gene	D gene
CASSTRDRGQVGQPQHF	TGTGCCAGCAGTACCCGGGACAGGGGGCAGGTAGGACAGCCCCAGCATTTT	.	TRBV12-3/TRBV12-4	TRBJ1-5	TRBD1
CASSELRGDTQYF	TGCGCCAGCAGCGAGCTGAGAGGAGATACGCAGTATTTT	.	TRBV4-1	TRBJ2-3	.
CASSAIAYGYTF	TGTGCCAGCAGTGCTATAGCTTATGGCTACACCTTC	few	TRBV6-1	TRBJ1-2	.
CASSQGQGVEKLFF	TGTGCCAGCAGCCAGGGACAGGGTGTGGAAAAACTGTTTTTT	.	TRBV7-9	TRBJ1-4	TRBD1
CASSTNNLQETQYF	TGCGCCAGCAGCACCAACAACCTCCAAGAGACCCAGTACTTC	many	TRBV5-1	TRBJ2-5	.
CSVEGQGATEAFF	TGCAGCGTTGAAGGACAGGGGGCCACTGAAGCTTTCTTT	.	TRBV29-1	TRBJ1-1	TRBD1
CASSPTSGGASGFNEQFF	TGTGCCAGCAGTCCCACTAGCGGGGGGGCAAGTGGCTTTAATGAGCAGTTCTTC	few	TRBV27	TRBJ2-1	TRBD2
CASSLGGTPSWDTEAFF	TGCGCCAGCAGCTTGGGTGGGACCCCGAGTTGGGACACTGAAGCTTTCTTT	.	TRBV5-1	TRBJ1-1	.
CASSFESDTLAFF	TGTGCCAGCAGTTTTGAGTCCGACACCTTAGCTTTCTTT	many	TRBV2	TRBJ1-1	.
CASIPDTGELFF	TGCGCCAGCATACCAGACACCGGGGAGCTGTTTTTT	many	TRBV23-1	TRBJ2-2	.
CASSRQADYNSPLHF	TGTGCCAGCAGCCGACAGGCGGACTATAATTCACCCCTCCACTTT	many	TRBV7-6	TRBJ1-6	.
CASATLRDRGPIGNQPQHF	TGTGCCAGCGCCACCCTCCGGGACAGGGGGCCTATCGGCAATCAGCCCCAGCATTTT	.	TRBV12-3/TRBV12-4	TRBJ1-5	TRBD1
CASVQGMNTEAFF	TGTGCCAGTGTACAGGGTATGAACACTGAAGCTTTCTTT	.	TRBV12-3/TRBV12-4	TRBJ1-1	.
CASSHMRGVAGGYNEQFF	TGTGCCAGCAGCCACATGCGAGGTGTAGCGGGGGGTTACAATGAGCAGTTCTTC	few	TRBV14	TRBJ2-1	TRBD2
CASSPGFPQETQYF	TGCGCCAGCAGCCCCGGCTTCCCGCAAGAGACCCAGTACTTC	many	TRBV23-1	TRBJ2-5	.
CASSSGDRGRAFF	TGTGCCAGCAGCTCAGGAGACAGGGGGCGAGCTTTCTTT	.	TRBV7-2	TRBJ1-1	TRBD1